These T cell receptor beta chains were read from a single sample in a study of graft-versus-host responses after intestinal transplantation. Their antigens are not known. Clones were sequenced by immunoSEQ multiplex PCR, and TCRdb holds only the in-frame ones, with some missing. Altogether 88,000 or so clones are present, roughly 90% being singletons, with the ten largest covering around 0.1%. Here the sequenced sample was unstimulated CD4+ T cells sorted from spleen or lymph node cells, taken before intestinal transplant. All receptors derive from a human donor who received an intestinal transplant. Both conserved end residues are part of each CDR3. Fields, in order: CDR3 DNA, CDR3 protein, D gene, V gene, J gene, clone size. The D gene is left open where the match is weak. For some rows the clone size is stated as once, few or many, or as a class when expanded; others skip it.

DNA: TGCGCCAGCAGCCCTAATAGCGGGGTTGAGACCCAGTACTTC; CDR3: CASSPNSGVETQYF; D: TRBD2; V: TRBV5-1; J: TRBJ2-5; size: .
DNA: TGTGCCAGCAGCTTGGGCGCCTCCTCGCGAGAGACCCAGTACTTC; CDR3: CASSLGASSRETQYF; D: .; V: TRBV7-3; J: TRBJ2-5; size: once
DNA: TGTGCCGGGGCGGGGGAGAATGAGCAGTTCTTC; CDR3: CAGAGENEQFF; D: TRBD2; V: TRBV2; J: TRBJ2-1; size: .
DNA: TGTGCCAGTACCACGACAGGGGTTCCCTCGGTTGAGCAGTTCTTC; CDR3: CASTTTGVPSVEQFF; D: TRBD1; V: TRBV19; J: TRBJ2-1; size: .
DNA: TGCGCCAGCAGCTTCCGGACAGGGGAAAATTCACCCCTCCACTTT; CDR3: CASSFRTGENSPLHF; D: TRBD1; V: TRBV5-1; J: TRBJ1-6; size: .
DNA: TGTGCCAGCAGTGACGGGACTAGCTCAGGCAATGAGCAGTTCTTC; CDR3: CASSDGTSSGNEQFF; D: TRBD2; V: TRBV6-4; J: TRBJ2-1; size: .
DNA: TGTGCCAGCAGATATAGCAGTCGGGGGGCCGGGGAGCTGTTTTTT; CDR3: CASRYSSRGAGELFF; D: TRBD2; V: TRBV6-1; J: TRBJ2-2; size: .
DNA: TGTGCCAGCAGTTATAGAGGAGCTAATGAAAAACTGTTTTTT; CDR3: CASSYRGANEKLFF; D: .; V: TRBV6-6; J: TRBJ1-4; size: .
DNA: TGTGCCAGCAGTTACATCGGGGGGCGGTCGCCCACTGAAGCTTTCTTT; CDR3: CASSYIGGRSPTEAFF; D: .; V: TRBV6-5; J: TRBJ1-1; size: .
DNA: TGCGCCAGTCAGCCCTCCGGGACAGGGGTTATCGCGCAGTTCTTC; CDR3: CASQPSGTGVIAQFF; D: TRBD1; V: TRBV5-1; J: TRBJ2-1; size: .
DNA: TGTGCCAGCAGTCCACAGGGAGTTAAGCAGTTCTTC; CDR3: CASSPQGVKQFF; D: .; V: TRBV11-2; J: TRBJ2-1; size: .
DNA: TGTGCCAGTAACAGGGCCACCGGGGAGCTGTTTTTT; CDR3: CASNRATGELFF; D: .; V: TRBV19; J: TRBJ2-2; size: .
DNA: TGTGCCAGCAGTTATGGGCAGTCTAGCAATCAGCCCCAGCATTTT; CDR3: CASSYGQSSNQPQHF; D: .; V: TRBV6-6; J: TRBJ1-5; size: .
DNA: TGCGCCAGCAGCCAAGACAGGGCCCATGAGCAGTTCTTC; CDR3: CASSQDRAHEQFF; D: .; V: TRBV4-1; J: TRBJ2-1; size: .
DNA: TGTGCCAGCAGTGAAGGGGGAGGGGGCTCTGGAAACACCATATATTTT; CDR3: CASSEGGGGSGNTIYF; D: .; V: TRBV2; J: TRBJ1-3; size: .
DNA: TGTGCCAGCAGCCAAGATCCCGGGGGGGTTGTGAAGACCCAGTACTTC; CDR3: CASSQDPGGVVKTQYF; D: TRBD2; V: TRBV16; J: TRBJ2-5; size: .
DNA: TGTGCCAGCAGCACCGGGACTAGCGGGCATGAGCAGTTCTTC; CDR3: CASSTGTSGHEQFF; D: TRBD2; V: TRBV9; J: TRBJ2-1; size: .
DNA: TGCGCCAGCAGCTTAGGAGGGTCTGGAAACACCATATATTTT; CDR3: CASSLGGSGNTIYF; D: .; V: TRBV5-1; J: TRBJ1-3; size: .
DNA: TGTGCCAGCAGCCCCCAGGACAATGAGCAGTTCTTC; CDR3: CASSPQDNEQFF; D: .; V: TRBV11-3; J: TRBJ2-1; size: .
DNA: TGTGCCAGTAGTCGGAAGGGGATTTCACCCCTCCACTTT; CDR3: CASSRKGISPLHF; D: .; V: TRBV19; J: TRBJ1-6; size: once
DNA: TGTGCCAGCTCACCCCGGGAGGTCTACGAGCAGTACTTC; CDR3: CASSPREVYEQYF; D: TRBD2; V: TRBV18; J: TRBJ2-7; size: once
DNA: TGTGCCAGCAGCCCGACAGGGGTCACCTACGAGCAGTACTTC; CDR3: CASSPTGVTYEQYF; D: TRBD1; V: TRBV14; J: TRBJ2-7; size: .
DNA: TGTGCCAGCAGCCGTGGGGGCCAGGGAGAGACCCAGTACTTC; CDR3: CASSRGGQGETQYF; D: .; V: TRBV5-4; J: TRBJ2-5; size: .
DNA: TGTGCCAGCAGTTTGGCGGGGGCCAATTTCAATTCACCCCTCCACTTT; CDR3: CASSLAGANFNSPLHF; D: .; V: TRBV27; J: TRBJ1-6; size: .
DNA: TGTGCCAGCAGCCCCGAACAACGACAGGGAGGCGATGAAAAACTGTTTTTT; CDR3: CASSPEQRQGGDEKLFF; D: TRBD1; V: TRBV5-4; J: TRBJ1-4; size: .
DNA: TGTGCCATCAGCGGACGACTAGCGGGGGTGAAGGATGAGCAGTTCTTC; CDR3: CAISGRLAGVKDEQFF; D: TRBD2; V: TRBV10-3; J: TRBJ2-1; size: once
DNA: TGTGCCAGCAGTGATACAGTACCCTACGAGCAGTACTTC; CDR3: CASSDTVPYEQYF; D: .; V: TRBV2; J: TRBJ2-7; size: .
DNA: TGTGCCAGCAGCTTCCCTGGTGGGGGGGACAGGGCGTATTTT; CDR3: CASSFPGGGDRAYF; D: TRBD1; V: TRBV11-2; J: TRBJ2-3; size: .
DNA: TGTGCCAGCGGGGGGGCCGAGGGGGTGTTCTTC; CDR3: CASGGAEGVFF; D: .; V: TRBV7-3; J: TRBJ2-1; size: few
DNA: TGCGCCAGCAGCCCAGGGGGTTCGTGGGGGCGGGCCGAAGCTTTCTTT; CDR3: CASSPGGSWGRAEAFF; D: TRBD1; V: TRBV5-1; J: TRBJ1-1; size: .
DNA: TGTGCCAGCAGCGTAGCCAACCAAAGACAGGGGGCGCCCGCAGATACGCAGTATTTT; CDR3: CASSVANQRQGAPADTQYF; D: TRBD1; V: TRBV9; J: TRBJ2-3; size: .
DNA: TGTGCCAGCAGCTTCGATCGGACTGTTCCCTACGAGCAGTACTTC; CDR3: CASSFDRTVPYEQYF; D: .; V: TRBV5-6; J: TRBJ2-7; size: .
DNA: TGTGCCAGCAGCTCGGGGGTGTACACTGAAGCTTTCTTT; CDR3: CASSSGVYTEAFF; D: .; V: TRBV7-3; J: TRBJ1-1; size: .
DNA: TGTGCCAGTAGTATCTTGGGGGGAGAGGGCAAAAACATTCAGTACTTC; CDR3: CASSILGGEGKNIQYF; D: .; V: TRBV19; J: TRBJ2-4; size: .
DNA: TGCGCCAGCAGGGGACTAGCGGGGGGGCAAGAGACCCAGTACTTC; CDR3: CASRGLAGGQETQYF; D: TRBD2; V: TRBV5-1; J: TRBJ2-5; size: once
DNA: TGTGCCAGCAGTTTATTAGGACAGCGGAGGCCGTACTTC; CDR3: CASSLLGQRRPYF; D: .; V: TRBV27; J: TRBJ2-7; size: .
DNA: TGCGCCAGCAGTGACGGCGGGGCGGGGGCAGAGACCCAGTACTTC; CDR3: CASSDGGAGAETQYF; D: .; V: TRBV10-2; J: TRBJ2-5; size: .
DNA: TGTGCCAGCAGCTTAGCGGTCTGGGATACGCAGTATTTT; CDR3: CASSLAVWDTQYF; D: .; V: TRBV11-3; J: TRBJ2-3; size: .
DNA: TGTGCCAGCAGCCCAATGGGGACAGGAAGGATAACCGGAAACACCATATATTTT; CDR3: CASSPMGTGRITGNTIYF; D: TRBD1; V: TRBV9; J: TRBJ1-3; size: .
DNA: TGTGCCAGCAGCTTAAATGGGCGGGGTGGCTATGGCTACACCTTC; CDR3: CASSLNGRGGYGYTF; D: .; V: TRBV7-8; J: TRBJ1-2; size: .